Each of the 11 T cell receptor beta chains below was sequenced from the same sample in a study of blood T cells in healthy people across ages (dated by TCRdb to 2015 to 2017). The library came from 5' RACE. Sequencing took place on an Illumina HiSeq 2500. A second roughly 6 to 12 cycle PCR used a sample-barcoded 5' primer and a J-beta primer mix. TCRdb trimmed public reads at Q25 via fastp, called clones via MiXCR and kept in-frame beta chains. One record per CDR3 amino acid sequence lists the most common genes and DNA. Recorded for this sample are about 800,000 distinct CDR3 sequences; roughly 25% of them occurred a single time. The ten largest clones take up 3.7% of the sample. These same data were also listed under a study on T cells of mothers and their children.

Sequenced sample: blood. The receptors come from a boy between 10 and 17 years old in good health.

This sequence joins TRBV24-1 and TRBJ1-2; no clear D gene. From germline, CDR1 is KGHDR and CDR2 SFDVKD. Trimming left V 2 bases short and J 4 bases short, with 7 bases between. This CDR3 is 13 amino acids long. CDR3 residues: CATSDWRSYGYTF. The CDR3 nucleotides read TGTGCCACCAGTGATTGGCGGTCCTATGGCTACACCTTC.

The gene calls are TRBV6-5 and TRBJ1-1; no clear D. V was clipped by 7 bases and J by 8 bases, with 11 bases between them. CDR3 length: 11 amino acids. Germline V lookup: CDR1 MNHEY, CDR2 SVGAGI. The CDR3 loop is CASTNLGEAFF. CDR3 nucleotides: TGTGCCAGCACCAATCTGGGAGAAGCTTTCTTT.

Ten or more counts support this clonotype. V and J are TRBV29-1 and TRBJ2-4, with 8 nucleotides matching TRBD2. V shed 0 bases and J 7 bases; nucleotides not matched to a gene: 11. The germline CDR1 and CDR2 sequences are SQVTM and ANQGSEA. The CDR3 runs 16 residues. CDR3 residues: CSVEEGGLIAGNIQYF. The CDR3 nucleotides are TGCAGCGTTGAAGAAGGGGGACTCATAGCGGGGAACATTCAGTACTTC.

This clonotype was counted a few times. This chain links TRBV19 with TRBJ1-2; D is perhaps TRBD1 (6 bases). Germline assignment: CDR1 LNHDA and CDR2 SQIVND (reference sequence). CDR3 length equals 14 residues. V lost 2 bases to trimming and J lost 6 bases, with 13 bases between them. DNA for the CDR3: TGTGCCAGTAGTATACAGGGGTTTGAGAATGGCTACACCTTC. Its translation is CASSIQGFENGYTF. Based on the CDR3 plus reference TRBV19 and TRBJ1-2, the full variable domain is DGGITQSPKYLFRKEGQNVTLSCEQNLNHDAMYWYRQDPGQGLRLIYYSQIVNDFQKGDIAEGYSVSREKKESFPLTVTSAQKNPTAFYLCASSIQGFENGYTFGSGTRLTVV.

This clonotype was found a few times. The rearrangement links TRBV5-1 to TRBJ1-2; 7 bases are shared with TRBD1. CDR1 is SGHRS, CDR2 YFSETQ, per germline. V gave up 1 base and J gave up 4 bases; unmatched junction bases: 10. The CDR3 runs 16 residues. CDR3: CASSLPGQEVIYGYTF. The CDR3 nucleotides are TGCGCCAGCAGCTTGCCAGGACAGGAGGTGATCTATGGCTACACCTTC.

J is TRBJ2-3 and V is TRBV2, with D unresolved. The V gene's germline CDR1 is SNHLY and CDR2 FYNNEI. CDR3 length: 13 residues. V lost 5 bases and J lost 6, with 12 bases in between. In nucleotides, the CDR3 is TGTGCCAGCAGTAGGGAAAATCGGGATACGCAGTATTTT. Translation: CASSRENRDTQYF.

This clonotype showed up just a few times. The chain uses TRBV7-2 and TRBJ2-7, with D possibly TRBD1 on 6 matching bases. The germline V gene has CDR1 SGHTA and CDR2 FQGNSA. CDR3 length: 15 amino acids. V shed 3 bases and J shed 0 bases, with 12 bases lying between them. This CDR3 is CASSFQGSSSYEQYF. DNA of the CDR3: TGTGCCAGCAGCTTCCAGGGGTCGAGCTCCTACGAGCAGTACTTC. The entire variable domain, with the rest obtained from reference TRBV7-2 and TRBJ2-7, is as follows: GAGVSQSPSNKVTEKGKDVELRCDPISGHTALYWYRQSLGQGLEFLIYFQGNSAPDKSGLPSDRFSAERTGGSVSTLTIQRTQQEDSAVYLCASSFQGSSSYEQYFGPGTRLTVT.

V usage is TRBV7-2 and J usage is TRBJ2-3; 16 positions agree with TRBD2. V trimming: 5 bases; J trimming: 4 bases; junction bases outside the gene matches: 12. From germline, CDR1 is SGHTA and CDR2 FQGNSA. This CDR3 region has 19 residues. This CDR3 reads CTSSPTGTSGGASADTQYF. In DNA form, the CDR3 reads TGTACCAGCAGCCCCACCGGGACTAGCGGGGGGGCTTCGGCAGATACGCAGTATTTT.

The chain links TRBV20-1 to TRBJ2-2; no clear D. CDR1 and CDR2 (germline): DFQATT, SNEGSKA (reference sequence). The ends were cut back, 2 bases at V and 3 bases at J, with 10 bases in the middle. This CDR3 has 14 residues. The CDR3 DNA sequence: TGCAGTGCTAGACACGACTTCCACACCGGGGAGCTGTTTTTT. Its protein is CSARHDFHTGELFF.

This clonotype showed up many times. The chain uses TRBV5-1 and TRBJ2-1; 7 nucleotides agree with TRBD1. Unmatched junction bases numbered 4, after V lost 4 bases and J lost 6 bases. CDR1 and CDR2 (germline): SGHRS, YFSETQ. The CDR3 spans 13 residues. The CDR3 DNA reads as TGCGCCAGCAGCACCTCAGGGGGCAATGAGCAGTTCTTC. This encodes CASSTSGGNEQFF.

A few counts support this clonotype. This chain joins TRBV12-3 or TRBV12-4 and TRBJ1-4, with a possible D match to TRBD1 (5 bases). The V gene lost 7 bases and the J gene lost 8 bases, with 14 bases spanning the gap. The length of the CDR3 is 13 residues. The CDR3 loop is CASKTHGTEKLFF. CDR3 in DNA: TGTGCCAGCAAGACCCACGGGACGGAAAAACTGTTTTTT.